This entry lists 3 T cell receptor beta chains sequenced from one sample in a study of PD-1 blockade in classical Hodgkin lymphoma. Patients all relapsed after autologous stem cell transplantation, and there was variation in brentuximab vedotin exposure. Libraries were prepared by immunoSEQ multiplex PCR; TCRdb keeps only in-frame clonotypes and omits some of them. The table has fewer than 80,000 clones, 60% to 80% seen once; the top ten hold about 9.1%. Sequencing was performed on peripheral blood mononuclear cells (PBMCs), taken before the second cycle of nivolumab. The receptor set was obtained from a human donor with classical Hodgkin lymphoma.

This clone was counted at least ten times. The chain carries TRBV5-1 and TRBJ1-1, with unresolved D. The CDR3 spans 13 residues. V dropped 4 bases and J dropped 1 base, with 8 bases sitting between them. CDR1 and CDR2 from the germline V gene are SGHRS and YFSETQ. The DNA of the CDR3 is TGCGCCAGCAGCAGGAACTCGAACACTGAAGCTTTCTTT. This encodes CASSRNSNTEAFF.

V usage is TRBV19 and J usage is TRBJ2-7; D not resolved. Germline V gene lookup returns CDR1 LNHDA and CDR2 SQIVND (reference sequence). Trimming removed 5 bases from V and 2 bases from J, with 10 bases in between. This CDR3 is built from 13 residues. CDR3 sequence reads: CASSFGLTYEQYF. CDR3 nucleotides: TGTGCCAGTAGTTTCGGCCTTACCTACGAGCAGTACTTC.

This clone has a single count. The chain links TRBV6-5 to TRBJ1-1, with unresolved D. The CDR3 has 15 residues. V lost 0 bases to trimming and J lost 0 bases, with 8 bases between them. The germline gives CDR1 MNHEY, CDR2 SVGAGI. As DNA, the CDR3 is TGTGCCAGCAGTTACTCCTGGAGGGTGAACACTGAAGCTTTCTTT. It encodes CASSYSWRVNTEAFF.